This is a list of T cell receptor beta chains from one sample in a study of follicular helper T cells after annual influenza vaccination. Profiling relied on immunoSEQ multiplex PCR, and the TCRdb table lists in-frame clones only, not all of them. The repertoire holds some 10,000 clones, 65% to 85% seen once, with 0.4% to 0.5% in the top ten. The material was CXCR5+ CD38- circulating T follicular helper cells from blood, obtained 7 days after influenza vaccination. Every receptor here comes from an adult who received the influenza vaccine. The CDR3 runs from the conserved cysteine through the conserved F or W. The order of the fields is D gene, J gene, V gene, clone size, CDR3 protein, CDR3 DNA. A D gene is named only where the DNA matches it firmly. Clone size is given for some rows only: seen once, a few or many times, or a class if the clone is expanded.

TRBD2,TRBJ2-3,TRBV27,NA,CASSFSLAGGRTDTQYF,TGTGCCAGCAGTTTTTCCCTAGCGGGGGGCCGGACAGATACGCAGTATTTT
TRBD1,TRBJ1-1,TRBV10-3,few,CAIGRQGGEAFF,TGTGCCATCGGCCGACAGGGAGGGGAAGCTTTCTTT
NA,TRBJ2-1,TRBV5-1,NA,CASSLVGGNEQFF,TGCGCCAGCAGCTTGGTAGGCGGCAATGAGCAGTTCTTC
NA,TRBJ1-2,TRBV28,NA,CASSFARVYGYTF,TGTGCCAGCAGTTTCGCCAGGGTCTATGGCTACACCTTC
NA,TRBJ2-2,TRBV11-2,once,CASSRPGFDSGELFF,TGTGCCAGCAGCCGTCCCGGGTTCGATTCCGGGGAGCTGTTTTTT
NA,TRBJ1-1,TRBV9,NA,CASSVVTIMNTEAFF,TGTGCCAGCAGCGTAGTAACGATTATGAACACTGAAGCTTTCTTT
TRBD1,TRBJ1-1,TRBV10-2,NA,CASRGQGNTEAFF,TGCGCCAGCAGAGGACAGGGAAACACTGAAGCTTTCTTT
NA,TRBJ1-5,TRBV18,NA,CASSQGAFGNQPQHF,TGTGCCAGCTCACAGGGTGCTTTTGGGAATCAGCCCCAGCATTTT
NA,TRBJ2-3,TRBV6-1,few,CASRTRFPDTQYF,TGTGCCAGCAGGACCCGGTTTCCAGATACGCAGTATTTT
NA,TRBJ1-1,TRBV5-1,NA,CASSLRGAVSGYGEAFF,TGCGCCAGCAGCTTGAGGGGGGCGGTGTCAGGGTACGGTGAAGCTTTCTTT
NA,TRBJ1-5,TRBV5-6,NA,CASSFRGQPQHF,TGTGCCAGCAGCTTCAGGGGTCAGCCCCAGCATTTT
NA,TRBJ2-6,TRBV6-5,NA,CASRPTSSGANVLTF,TGTGCCAGCAGGCCGACCTCTTCTGGGGCCAACGTCCTGACTTTC
NA,TRBJ1-6,TRBV30,NA,CACRVGGNSPLHF,TGTGCCTGCAGGGTAGGGGGTAATTCACCCCTCCACTTT
NA,TRBJ1-6,TRBV4-3,NA,CASSQDSQGIHSPLHF,TGCGCCAGCAGCCAAGATTCCCAGGGTATCCATTCACCCCTCCACTTT
NA,TRBJ1-1,TRBV5-6,NA,CASSEGSLGSEAFF,TGTGCCAGCAGCGAGGGAAGCTTGGGGTCTGAAGCTTTCTTT
NA,TRBJ1-2,TRBV5-6,NA,CASSLEIGSYTF,TGTGCCAGCAGCTTGGAAATAGGGAGCTACACCTTC
NA,TRBJ1-1,TRBV5-1,NA,CASSSQTGAQTEAFF,TGCGCCAGCAGCTCCCAGACAGGAGCACAAACTGAAGCTTTCTTT